This passage covers 18 T cell receptor beta chains from one sample sequenced in a study of cytomegalovirus exposure and HLA in healthy donors. PCR amplification relied on 60 Vbeta primers (plus 13 Jbeta primers). TCRdb keeps only in-frame clones here, not all; method: immunoSEQ multiplex PCR. This sample carries about 200,000 clones, 75% to 90% of them seen once, and the ten largest clones take 2.7%. Sequencing was done on a sample of PBMCs. Receptors were obtained from a woman in her thirties or forties in good health and CMV-seronegative.

The V call is TRBV7-9, the J call TRBJ2-7; 11 bases map to TRBD1. This CDR3 region has 14 residues. The germline gives CDR1 SEHNR, CDR2 FQNEAQ (reference sequence). The V and J ends lost 5 bases and 6 bases, in that order; junction bases with no gene match: 6. The CDR3 region is CASSPGQGVGEQYF. CDR3 in DNA: TGTGCCAGCAGCCCGGGACAGGGGGTGGGCGAGCAGTACTTC.

V and J are TRBV6-1 and TRBJ1-5; D is unclear. The CDR3 totals 19 residues. The germline V gene encodes CDR1 MNHNS and CDR2 SASEGT. V lost 3 bases and J lost 0, with 21 bases in between. CDR3 bases: TGTGCCAGCAGTGAGCCTCTTCGCGGGGTAGTGTTTAGCAATCAGCCCCAGCATTTT. Translation gives CASSEPLRGVVFSNQPQHF.

V and J are TRBV19 and TRBJ1-2, with 9 bases that match TRBD1. Trimming removed 3 bases from V and 7 bases from J; junction bases left unmatched: 12. From germline, CDR1 is LNHDA and CDR2 SQIVND (reference sequence). The CDR3 totals 16 residues. This CDR3 reads CASSIYGTGNTGGYTF. CDR3 nucleotide sequence: TGTGCCAGTAGTATCTACGGGACAGGGAATACCGGTGGCTACACCTTC.

This chain uses TRBV7-9 with TRBJ2-5; TRBD2 matches at 12 bases. The V segment lost 5 bases and the J segment 5 bases; nucleotides outside the gene matches: 3. Looked up from germline, CDR1 is SEHNR and CDR2 is FQNEAQ (reference sequence). The CDR3 spans 14 residues. Here the CDR3 reads CASSRLAGDETQYF. The CDR3 nucleotides are TGTGCCAGCAGCCGACTAGCGGGAGATGAGACCCAGTACTTC.

On this clone itself: One end of the junction does not line up with germline, which may come from a read error. The chain carries TRBV6-1 and TRBJ2-3; D may be TRBD1 (5 bases). The CDR3 has 14 amino acids. Germline V lookup: CDR1 MNHNS, CDR2 SASEGT. The CDR3 here is CAGSRAYGTDTQYF. For the CDR3, the DNA is TGTGCCGGCAGCAGGGCTTACGGCACAGATACGCAGTATTTT.

The chain is built from TRBV2 and TRBJ1-5; 11 bases match TRBD1. The CDR3 length is 18 residues. Losses at the gene ends were 6 bases for V and 0 bases for J; bases not matched to a gene: 10. Germline V gene data show CDR1 as SNHLY and CDR2 as FYNNEI. This chain's CDR3 is CASSPWTGGSYSNQPQHF. CDR3 nucleotides: TGTGCCAGCAGCCCCTGGACAGGGGGCAGTTATAGCAATCAGCCCCAGCATTTT.

V and J are TRBV10-2 and TRBJ2-7; 9 bases align to TRBD1. The CDR3 is 14 amino acids. Germline loops: CDR1 WSHSY, CDR2 SAAADI. V shed 4 bases and J 2 bases; nucleotides not matched to a gene: 3. CDR3 coding DNA: TGCGCCAGCAGTGGGGGACAGGGTCCCTACGAGCAGTACTTC. It is translated as CASSGGQGPYEQYF.

V and J are TRBV27 and TRBJ2-1; 14 bases match TRBD2. V shed 5 bases and J 9 bases; nucleotides not matched to a gene: 3. The CDR3 is made up of 14 amino acids. The V gene's germline CDR1 is MNHEY and CDR2 SMNVEV (reference sequence). CDR3 sequence: CASSGTSGSGEQFF. The DNA of the CDR3 is TGTGCCAGCAGTGGGACTAGCGGGAGCGGTGAGCAGTTCTTC.

The chain employs TRBV6-1 and TRBJ2-6; D is undetermined. This CDR3 is built from 14 residues. Trimming removed 7 bases from V and 0 bases from J, with 7 bases in between. Germline-derived CDR1 and CDR2 are MNHNS and SASEGT. The CDR3 bases are TGTGCCAGCAATACAAACTCTGGGGCCAACGTCCTGACTTTC. Encoded protein: CASNTNSGANVLTF.

The rearrangement joins TRBV5-1 to TRBJ1-1; D not resolved. CDR3 length equals 14 residues. Germline values: CDR1 SGHRS, CDR2 YFSETQ. Trimming removed 3 bases from V and 1 base from J, with 10 bases in between. CDR3 region: CASSSRRRNTEAFF. CDR3 nucleotide sequence: TGCGCCAGCAGCTCAAGACGGAGGAACACTGAAGCTTTCTTT.

The V and J genes are TRBV6-5 and TRBJ1-1; D possibly corresponds to TRBD1 (5 bases). Per the germline V gene, CDR1 is MNHEY and CDR2 is SVGAGI. The V gene lost 10 bases and the J gene lost 4 bases, with 13 bases spanning the gap. The CDR3 loop spans 12 amino acids. CDR3 sequence: CATSGGGTEAFF. For the CDR3, the DNA is TGTGCCACTTCGGGGGGAGGCACTGAAGCTTTCTTT.

The chain uses TRBV27 and TRBJ1-3, with 9 bases fitting TRBD1. The ends lost 5 bases at V and 0 bases at J; junction bases unmatched: 8. The CDR3 is made up of 17 amino acids. CDR1 and CDR2 from the germline V gene are MNHEY and SMNVEV (reference sequence). The chain's CDR3 is CASSAQGAIPSGNTIYF. For the CDR3, the DNA is TGTGCCAGCAGTGCACAGGGGGCGATCCCCTCTGGAAACACCATATATTTT.

As for this clone: Distinct nucleotide sequences in the sample also encode this CDR3. The chain is built from TRBV5-1 and TRBJ2-1, with D possibly matching TRBD2 (5 bases). V lost 0 bases and J 0 bases, leaving 7 bases between the germline ends. CDR1 and CDR2 (germline): SGHRS, YFSETQ. This CDR3 contains 15 residues. CDR3 nucleotides: TGCGCCAGCAGCTTGGCTGGGAGCTCCTACAATGAGCAGTTCTTC. As protein: CASSLAGSSYNEQFF.

The V call is TRBV9, the J call TRBJ2-7; D might be TRBD1 (5 bases). In germline, CDR1 is SGDLS, CDR2 YYNGEE. The V gene lost 0 bases and the J gene lost 1 base, with 11 bases spanning the gap. CDR3 length equals 15 residues. CDR3 in DNA: TGTGCCAGCAGCGTAGGGGGCAGGCCGTCCTACGAGCAGTACTTC. Its protein is CASSVGGRPSYEQYF.

CDR3 nucleotide sequence: TGTGCCAGCAGCTTGGGGGACAGTCCCGGCTATGGCTACACCTTC. Translating gives CASSLGDSPGYGYTF. The rearrangement joins TRBV5-8 to TRBJ1-2; TRBD1 agrees at 7 bases. The CDR3 is made up of 15 amino acids. The trim removed 0 bases at V and 4 bases at J, leaving 6 bases unmatched. The germline V gene encodes CDR1 SGHTS and CDR2 YDEGEE.

V usage is TRBV27 and J usage is TRBJ2-1; tentatively, D is TRBD2 (5 bases). This CDR3 contains 16 residues. The germline gives CDR1 MNHEY, CDR2 SMNVEV (reference sequence). Trimming stripped 7 bases from V and 2 bases from J, with 18 bases between. For the CDR3, the DNA is TGTGCCAGCAAAGCCAAACTAGTAACGGCCTACAATGAGCAGTTCTTC. Its protein is CASKAKLVTAYNEQFF.

V is TRBV7-6 and J is TRBJ2-5; perhaps TRBD2 as D (5 bases). V was clipped by 0 bases and J by 4 bases, with 18 bases between them. CDR3 length equals 17 residues. Germline CDR1 is SGHVS and CDR2 is FNYEAQ. CDR3: CASSLAPKSYAGETQYF. DNA of the CDR3: TGTGCCAGCAGCTTAGCGCCAAAGTCGTATGCGGGAGAGACCCAGTACTTC.

The V gene is TRBV2, the J gene TRBJ1-6, with D perhaps TRBD1 (5 bases). The V gene's germline CDR1 is SNHLY and CDR2 FYNNEI. V lost 4 bases to trimming and J lost 7 bases, with 11 bases between them. The CDR3 runs 14 residues. The CDR3 bases are TGTGCCAGCAGTGTCCCAGGGAACAATTCACCCCTCCACTTT. It encodes CASSVPGNNSPLHF.